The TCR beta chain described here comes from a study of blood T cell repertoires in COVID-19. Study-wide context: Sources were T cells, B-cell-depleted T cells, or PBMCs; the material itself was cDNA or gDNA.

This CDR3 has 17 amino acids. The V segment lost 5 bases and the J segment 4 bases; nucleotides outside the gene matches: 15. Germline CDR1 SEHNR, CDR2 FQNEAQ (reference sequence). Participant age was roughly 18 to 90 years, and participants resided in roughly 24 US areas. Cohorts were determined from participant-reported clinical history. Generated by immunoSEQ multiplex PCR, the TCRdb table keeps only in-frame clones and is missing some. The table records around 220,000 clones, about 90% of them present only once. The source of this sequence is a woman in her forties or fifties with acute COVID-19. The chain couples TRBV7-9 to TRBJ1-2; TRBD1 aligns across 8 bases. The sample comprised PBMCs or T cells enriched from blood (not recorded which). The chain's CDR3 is CASSPEVLGQGAYGYTF. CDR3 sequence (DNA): TGTGCCAGCAGCCCAGAGGTCTTAGGGCAGGGGGCCTATGGCTACACCTTC.